The sequence of this TCR beta chain was determined in a study of blood T cell repertoires in COVID-19 (dated by TCRdb to 2019 to 2021). Broadly, across the study: Collaborator samples came from the United States, Italy and Spain and covered acute and convalescent phases of COVID-19. The dataset comprised deeply sampled blood TCRbeta repertoires from subjects exposed to, actively infected with, or recovered from COVID-19. The prospective study material was composed of cDNA or gDNA derived from T cells, B-cell-depleted T cells, or PBMCs. Where available, HLA class I and class II types were obtained from metadata supplied by the sample provider rather than from assay-based typing. Sample metadata almost always included a de-identified subject ID, COVID-19 status, age in years and sex. The samples were drawn from the first 160 participants of the ongoing ImmuneRACE study and from more than 1,000 subjects provided by 6 global collaborators. The repertoires were released in a freely available public database intended as a resource for research on the immune response to SARS-CoV-2.

What the research found in general, with its limitations: The quantity of clinical and demographic metadata differed by source and by participant and was supplied without curation.

TCRbeta CDR3 regions were amplified from genomic DNA using the immunoSEQ Assay, a bias-controlled multiplex PCR. The authors processed their data as follows. Nucleated cell counts per sample were estimated from amplification of reference gene primers within the assay. To quantify the absolute abundance of each unique TCRbeta CDR3 rearrangement, sequence reads were collapsed and filtered. For each sample, productive Simpson clonality was calculated by taking the square root of Simpson's diversity index across productive rearrangements. In TCRdb, the immuneACCESS table is reduced to in-frame sequences with V and J assigned. These tables do not hold every clone; where another copy was compared, an unresolved V gene accounts for under half, and the others remain unexplained. V and J calls and clone size follow that table, whereas D and trimming were derived from the DNA. The table for this sample lists hundreds of thousands of clones; roughly 90% of them were counted only once. In total, the top ten clones hold less than 3.5% of the sample.

Only one count was recorded for this clone. Its specific antigen is unknown. No qualities accompany the bases; no much larger clone lies one base away. The CDR3 runs 14 residues from the cysteine to the phenylalanine. Left in the record is the CDR3 DNA by itself, 42 bases read in frame from the first base. Unmatched junction bases come to 8, with V trimmed by 8 bases and J by 6 bases. CDR1 and CDR2 are drawn from the germline V gene (reference sequence): PRHDT, FYEKMQ. One collaborating source in Seattle enrolled patients while the patients were actively infected and followed the patients over time throughout the course of disease. Each collaborating institution followed its own protocols to collect whole blood in K2EDTA tubes. For TCRbeta analysis, collaborator samples were shipped as frozen whole blood, as isolated PBMCs, or as DNA extracted from either sample type.

This chain is built from TRBV13 and TRBJ2-3; 10 middle bases align to TRBD2. Material: peripheral blood. The source of this sequence is a woman aged 25-40 years with COVID-19, enrolled during active disease. The sequence in DNA is TGTGCCAGCGTCCGAAGCGGGGGGGCCGATACGCAGTATTTT. It is translated as CASVRSGGADTQYF.